This T cell receptor (beta chain) derives from a study of blood T cell repertoires in COVID-19. Study-level information: Collection of acute and convalescent COVID-19 samples took place in the United States, Italy and Spain. PBMCs, B-cell-depleted T cells, or T cells provided the cDNA or gDNA that made up the material.

Per the study methods: The assay estimated nucleated cells by amplifying reference gene primers. Generated by immunoSEQ multiplex PCR, the TCRdb table keeps only in-frame clones and is missing some. Clonal size and the V and J genes are those of that table, whereas D and trimming came from the DNA. The sample lists around 130,000 clones; about 85% were seen once. This CDR3 has 15 residues. From germline, CDR1 is SGHDT and CDR2 YYEEEE. The V end lost 6 bases, the J end lost 2 bases, and 17 bases lay between the germline ends. The chain combines TRBV5-6 with TRBJ1-2; a weak D match, TRBD1 (5 bases). The sequencing input was peripheral blood. The sequence was obtained from a human donor in a cohort sampled during active COVID-19. CDR3 in amino acids: CASTEGGGGNYGYTF. As DNA, the CDR3 is TGTGCCAGCACCGAGGGCGGGGGAGGGAACTATGGCTACACCTTC.